This T cell receptor (beta chain) derives from a study of blood T cell repertoires in COVID-19. Across the study: The study drew acute and convalescent COVID-19 samples from the United States, Italy and Spain. The analysed material was cDNA or gDNA that came from T cells, B-cell-depleted T cells, or PBMCs.

CDR1 LNHDA and CDR2 SQIVND come from the germline V gene (reference sequence). Trimming took 6 bases from V and 0 from J; bases not matched to a gene: 2. CDR3 length: 14 residues. Authors' processing steps: Amplification with reference gene primers provided the estimates of nucleated cell counts. Data came from immunoSEQ multiplex PCR; TCRdb stores just in-frame clones and leaves some out. The V and J calls and clone size are taken from that table; D and trimming were inferred from the DNA. The sample carries about 250,000 clones, about 86% recorded once. The TCR originated in a man older than 75 with acute or convalescent COVID-19. This chain uses TRBV19 with TRBJ2-4; 7 nucleotides agree with TRBD1. Sequencing input: peripheral blood. Here the CDR3 reads CASRQGSAKNIQYF. CDR3 nucleotide sequence: TGTGCCAGTAGACAGGGGTCAGCCAAAAACATTCAGTACTTC.